These 10 T cell receptor beta chains share one sample of origin, sequenced in a study of long-term antiretroviral therapy in people with HIV. Researchers ran immunoSEQ v3.0 at survey level. Sequenced by immunoSEQ multiplex PCR; TCRdb stores in-frame clones only, minus some. This sample has roughly 39,000 clones, with 65% to 90% found just once. The specimen was unsorted PBMCs, collected just before starting antiretroviral therapy. The receptors were sampled from a woman under 30 with HIV.

This chain connects TRBV9 to TRBJ1-5; 7 bases match TRBD1. This CDR3 has 15 residues. Germline CDR1 is SGDLS and CDR2 is YYNGEE. V was clipped by 2 bases and J by 3 bases; unmatched bases: 5. In DNA, the CDR3 is TGTGCCAGCAGCGTCACAGGGGAGGACAATCAGCCCCAGCATTTT. Translation gives CASSVTGEDNQPQHF.

The V gene is TRBV28, the J gene TRBJ1-2; perhaps TRBD1 as D (6 bases). The V end was cut by 2 bases, the J end by 4 bases, with 20 bases between. The V gene's germline CDR1 is MDHEN and CDR2 SYDVKM. The CDR3 contains 17 residues. The CDR3 spells CASSLPFSGGAGYGYTF. DNA for the CDR3: TGTGCCAGCAGTTTACCCTTTTCGGGGGGCGCTGGCTATGGCTACACCTTC.

This chain joins TRBV5-6 and TRBJ2-7; 7 nucleotides agree with TRBD2. V was clipped by 0 bases and J by 5 bases; unmatched bases: 5. Germline CDR1 and CDR2: SGHDT and YYEEEE. The CDR3 spans 14 residues. CDR3 protein: CASSLGLARNEQYF. The CDR3 DNA sequence: TGTGCCAGCAGCTTGGGACTAGCTCGGAACGAGCAGTACTTC. The full variable domain, with the rest looked up from reference TRBV5-6 and TRBJ2-7, is DAGVTQSPTHLIKTRGQQVTLRCSPKSGHDTVSWYQQALGQGPQFIFQYYEEEERQRGNFPDRFSGHQFPNYSSELNVNALLLGDSALYLCASSLGLARNEQYFGPGTRLTVT.

The gene calls are TRBV19 and TRBJ2-7; no reliable D call. V gave up 9 bases and J gave up 2 bases, with 14 bases separating them. Germline CDR1 is LNHDA and CDR2 is SQIVND (reference sequence). The CDR3 loop spans 13 amino acids. The CDR3 DNA reads as TGTGCCAGCCCATCGGCGCCAACCTACGAGCAGTACTTC. This translates into CASPSAPTYEQYF.

The table lists this clone with a count of one. The gene calls are TRBV11-2 and TRBJ2-1; 10 nucleotides agree with TRBD2. The length of the CDR3 is 15 residues. The V gene end was trimmed by 5 bases and the J gene end by 5 bases; junction bases not matched to a gene: 6. CDR1 is SGHAT and CDR2 is FQNNGV in the germline V gene. The CDR3 coding sequence is TGTGCCAGCAGCCCAGCGGGAGGGTCGAACAATGAGCAGTTCTTC. Its translation is CASSPAGGSNNEQFF.

The chain recombines TRBV7-2 with TRBJ1-2, with TRBD1 as a possible D gene (5 bases). This CDR3 contains 14 residues. V was shortened by 6 bases and J by 4 bases, with 15 bases between the two germline ends. Germline loops: CDR1 SGHTA, CDR2 FQGNSA. The DNA for the CDR3 is TGTGCCAGCAGACAAGGTGGGGGGAGCTATGGCTACACCTTC. Translation gives CASRQGGGSYGYTF.

The rearrangement uses TRBV12-1 and TRBJ1-4. TRBV12-1 is a listed pseudogene. The CDR3 totals 16 residues. The CDR3 spells CASSFPKKATNEKLFF. The CDR3 DNA sequence: TGTGCCAGCAGCTTCCCTAAGAAGGCAACTAATGAAAAACTGTTTTTT.

The chain employs TRBV7-8 and TRBJ2-3; D is unclear. CDR3 size: 16 residues. The V and J ends lost 3 bases and 2 bases respectively, with 15 bases between them. Germline assignment: CDR1 SGHVS and CDR2 FQNEAQ. The CDR3 sequence is CASSFKTAPHTDTQYF. As DNA, the CDR3 is TGTGCCAGCAGCTTTAAAACAGCCCCTCACACAGATACGCAGTATTTT. Complete variable domain (other parts from reference TRBV7-8 and TRBJ2-3): GAGVSQSPRYKVAKRGQDVALRCDPISGHVSLFWYQQALGQGPEFLTYFQNEAQLDKSGLPSDRFFAERPEGSVSTLKIQRTQQEDSAVYLCASSFKTAPHTDTQYFGPGTRLTVL.

In this sample, this clone turned up once. The chain is built from TRBV4-1 and TRBJ2-3; TRBD2 matches at 10 bases. In germline, CDR1 is MGHRA, CDR2 YSYEKL. The CDR3 is 18 amino acids. V lost 6 bases, J lost 6 bases, and 18 bases stayed unmatched. CDR3 coding DNA: TGCGCCAGCAGTTTCGAAGGAGGTAGCGGGAGGATGAGGGATACGCAGTATTTT. Its protein product is CASSFEGGSGRMRDTQYF.

This chain links TRBV28 with TRBJ2-3; no clear D. The CDR3 loop spans 14 amino acids. V shed 6 bases and J shed 0 bases, with 10 bases lying between them. Germline V gives CDR1 MDHEN, CDR2 SYDVKM. The CDR3 DNA reads TGTGCCAGCAGCTTTCTCCCTAGCACAGATACGCAGTATTTT. This codes for CASSFLPSTDTQYF.